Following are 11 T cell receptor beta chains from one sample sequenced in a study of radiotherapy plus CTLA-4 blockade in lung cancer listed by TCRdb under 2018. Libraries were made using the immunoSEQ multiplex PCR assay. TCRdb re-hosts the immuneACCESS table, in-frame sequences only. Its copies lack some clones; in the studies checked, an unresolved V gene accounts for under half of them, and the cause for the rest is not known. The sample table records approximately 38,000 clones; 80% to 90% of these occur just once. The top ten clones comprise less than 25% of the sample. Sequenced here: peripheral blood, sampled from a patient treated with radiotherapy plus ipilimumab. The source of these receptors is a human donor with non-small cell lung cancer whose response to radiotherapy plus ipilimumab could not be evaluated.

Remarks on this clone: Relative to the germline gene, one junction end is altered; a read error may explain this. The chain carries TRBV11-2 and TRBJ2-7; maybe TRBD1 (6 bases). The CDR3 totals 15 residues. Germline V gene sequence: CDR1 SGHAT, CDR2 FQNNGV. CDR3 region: CASSLEATGSYAQYF. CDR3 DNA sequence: TGTGCCAGCAGCTTAGAGGCGACAGGCTCCTACGCGCAGTACTTC.

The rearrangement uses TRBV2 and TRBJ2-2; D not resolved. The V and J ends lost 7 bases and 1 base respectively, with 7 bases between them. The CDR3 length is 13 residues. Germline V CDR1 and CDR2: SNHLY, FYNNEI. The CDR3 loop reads CASKHLNTGELFF. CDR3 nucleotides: TGTGCCAGCAAACACCTGAACACCGGGGAGCTGTTTTTT. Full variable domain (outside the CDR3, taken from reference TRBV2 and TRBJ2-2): EPEVTQTPSHQVTQMGQEVILRCVPISNHLYFYWYRQILGQKVEFLVSFYNNEISEKSEIFDDQFSVERPDGSNFTLKIRSTKLEDSAMYFCASKHLNTGELFFGEGSRLTVL.

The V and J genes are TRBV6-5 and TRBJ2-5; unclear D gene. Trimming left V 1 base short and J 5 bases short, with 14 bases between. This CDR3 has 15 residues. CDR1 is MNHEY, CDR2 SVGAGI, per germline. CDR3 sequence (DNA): TGTGCCAGCAGTTACTGGTCCCCCTCGCGGGAGACCCAGTACTTC. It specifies CASSYWSPSRETQYF.

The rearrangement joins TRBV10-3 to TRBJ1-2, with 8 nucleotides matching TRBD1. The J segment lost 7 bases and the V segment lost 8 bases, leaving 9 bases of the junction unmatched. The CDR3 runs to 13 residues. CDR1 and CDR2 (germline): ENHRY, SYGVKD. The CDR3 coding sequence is TGTGCCATCGGCGGGGGGGGGACAGGTGGCTACACCTTC. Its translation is CAIGGGGTGGYTF.

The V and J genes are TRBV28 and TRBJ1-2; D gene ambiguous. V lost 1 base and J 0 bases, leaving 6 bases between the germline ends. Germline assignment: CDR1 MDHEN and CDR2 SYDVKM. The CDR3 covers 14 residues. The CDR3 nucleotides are TGTGCCAGCAGTTTATCGGTGGCTAACTATGGCTACACCTTC. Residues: CASSLSVANYGYTF.

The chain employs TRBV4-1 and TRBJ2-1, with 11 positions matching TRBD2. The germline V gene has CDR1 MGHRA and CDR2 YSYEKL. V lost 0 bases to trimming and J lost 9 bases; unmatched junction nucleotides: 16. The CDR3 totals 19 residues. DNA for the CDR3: TGCGCCAGCAGCCAAGAGATTATGGGAGTTACTAGCGGGAGTTCTGAGCAGTTCTTC. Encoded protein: CASSQEIMGVTSGSSEQFF.

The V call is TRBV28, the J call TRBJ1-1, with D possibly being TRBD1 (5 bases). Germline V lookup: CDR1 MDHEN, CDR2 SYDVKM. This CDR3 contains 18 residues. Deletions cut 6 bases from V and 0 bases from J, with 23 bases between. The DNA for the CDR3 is TGTGCCAGCAGGCGAACACGAGGAGGGACCGGACTGAACACTGAAGCTTTCTTT. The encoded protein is CASRRTRGGTGLNTEAFF.

The CDR3 DNA sequence: TGCGCCAGCAGCCCCGGACTAGCGGGGCACCTCATCCAAGAGACCCAGTACTTC. Amino acid sequence: CASSPGLAGHLIQETQYF. The chain carries TRBV4-1 and TRBJ2-5; 12 positions match TRBD2. The CDR3 has 18 residues. From germline, CDR1 is MGHRA and CDR2 YSYEKL. V shed 4 bases, J shed 1 base, and the junction held 10 bases outside the gene matches.

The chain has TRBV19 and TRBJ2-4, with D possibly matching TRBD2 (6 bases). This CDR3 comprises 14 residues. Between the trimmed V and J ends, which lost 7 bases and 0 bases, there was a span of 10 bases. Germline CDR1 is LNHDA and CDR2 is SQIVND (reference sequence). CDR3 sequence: CASKEGIAKNIQYF. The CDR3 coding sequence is TGTGCCAGTAAGGAGGGAATAGCCAAAAACATTCAGTACTTC.

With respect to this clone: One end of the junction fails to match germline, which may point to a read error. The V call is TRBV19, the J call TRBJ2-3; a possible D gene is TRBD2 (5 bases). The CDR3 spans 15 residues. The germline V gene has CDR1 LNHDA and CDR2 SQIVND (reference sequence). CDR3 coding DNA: TGTGCCAGTAAGGCAGACGGTGCTAGCACAGATACGCGGTATTTT. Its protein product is CASKADGASTDTRYF.

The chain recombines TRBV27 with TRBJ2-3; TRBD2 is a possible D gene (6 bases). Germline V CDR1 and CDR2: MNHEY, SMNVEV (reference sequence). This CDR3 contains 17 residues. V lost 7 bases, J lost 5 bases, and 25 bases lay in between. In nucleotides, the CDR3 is TGTGCCAGCAATTGGCGCTTAACCGGGGGTAGAGTAGATACGCAGTATTTT. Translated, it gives CASNWRLTGGRVDTQYF.